This T cell receptor beta chain was sequenced for a study of shared clonotypes between healthy human individuals. Whole-study results and caveats: Depth of sequencing was expected to influence donor clonotype sharing.

Running of the assay took place at deep level. Some clones are missing from TCRdb's copy, which holds only in-frame ones; the method was immunoSEQ multiplex PCR. Among some 360,000 clones, around 79% were seen once, and the ten largest hold 8.5% to 12%. Concerning this clone itself: Its antigen is not identified.

Germline V CDR1 and CDR2: SGDLS, YYNGEE. The CDR3 totals 12 residues. Trimming took 3 bases from V and 9 from J, leaving 11 bases between them. The receptor's source is a man aged 25 to 40 in good health. The rearrangement links TRBV9 to TRBJ2-3; possibly TRBD1 for D (6 bases). Specimen: memory CD4+ T cells sorted from blood. Subset described: CD45RA-negative fraction. CDR3 sequence (DNA): TGTGCCAGCAGCGATATCGGGACAACGCAGTATTTT. Encoded protein: CASSDIGTTQYF.